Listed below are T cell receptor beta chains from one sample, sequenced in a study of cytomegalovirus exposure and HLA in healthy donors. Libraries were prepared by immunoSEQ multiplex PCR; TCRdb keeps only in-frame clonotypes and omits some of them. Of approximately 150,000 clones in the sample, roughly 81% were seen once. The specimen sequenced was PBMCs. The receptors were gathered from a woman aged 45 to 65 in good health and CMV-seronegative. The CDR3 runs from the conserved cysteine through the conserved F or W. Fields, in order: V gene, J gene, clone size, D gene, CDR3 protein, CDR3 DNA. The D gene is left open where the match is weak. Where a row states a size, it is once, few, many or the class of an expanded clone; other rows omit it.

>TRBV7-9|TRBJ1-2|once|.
CASSDTSNYGYTF
TGTGCCAGTTCGGACACCTCTAACTATGGCTACACCTTC
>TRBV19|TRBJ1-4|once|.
CASGRGSATNEKLFF
TGTGCCAGTGGCCGGGGGTCTGCAACTAATGAAAAACTGTTTTTT
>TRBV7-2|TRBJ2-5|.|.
CASSQNAETQYF
TGTGCCAGCAGCCAAAACGCGGAGACCCAGTACTTC
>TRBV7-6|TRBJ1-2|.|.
CASSPLGHNYGYTF
TGTGCCAGCAGCCCCTTGGGACATAACTATGGCTACACCTTC
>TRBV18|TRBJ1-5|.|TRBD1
CASSPLALGGQGNQPQHF
TGTGCCAGCTCACCACTTGCGCTGGGGGGACAGGGCAATCAGCCCCAGCATTTT
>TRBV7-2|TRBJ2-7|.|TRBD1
CASRSGQGIYEQYF
TGTGCCAGCAGATCTGGACAGGGTATTTACGAGCAGTACTTC
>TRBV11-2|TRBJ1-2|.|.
CASSAMTGKTF
TGTGCCAGCAGCGCCATGACAGGAAAGACCTTC
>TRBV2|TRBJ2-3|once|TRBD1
CASSEGDSLTDTQYF
TGTGCCAGCAGTGAAGGGGACAGCCTCACAGATACGCAGTATTTT
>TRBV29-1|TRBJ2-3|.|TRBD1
CSVELGQGTDTQYF
TGCAGCGTTGAACTTGGACAGGGCACAGATACGCAGTATTTT
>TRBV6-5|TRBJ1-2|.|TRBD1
CASSPRGSVYGYTF
TGTGCCAGCAGCCCCAGGGGGTCCGTCTATGGCTACACCTTC
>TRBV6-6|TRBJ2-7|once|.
CASSYEGAYEQYF
TGTGCCAGCAGTTACGAGGGGGCCTACGAGCAGTACTTC
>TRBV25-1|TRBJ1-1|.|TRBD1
CASSANRGAFF
TGTGCCAGCAGTGCCAACAGGGGAGCTTTCTTT
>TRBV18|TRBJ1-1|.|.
CASSPAGSEAFF
TGTGCCAGCTCACCGGCGGGGTCCGAAGCTTTCTTT
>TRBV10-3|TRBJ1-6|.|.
CAISDLNSPLHF
TGTGCCATCAGTGATTTAAATTCACCCCTCCACTTT
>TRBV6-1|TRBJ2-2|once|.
CASRMDRFNTGELFF
TGTGCCAGCAGGATGGACAGATTTAACACCGGGGAGCTGTTTTTT
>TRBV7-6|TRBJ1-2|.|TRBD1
CASRDRRYGYTF
TGTGCCAGCCGGGACAGACGATATGGCTACACCTTC
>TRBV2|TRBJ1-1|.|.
CASSVSRGGNTEAFF
TGTGCCAGCAGTGTCTCCCGGGGAGGGAACACTGAAGCTTTCTTT
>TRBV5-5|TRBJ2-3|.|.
CASTQWDSTYGDTQYF
TGTGCCAGCACCCAATGGGACTCGACCTATGGGGATACGCAGTATTTT
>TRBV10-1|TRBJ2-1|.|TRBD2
CASAPRAGVADEQFF
TGCGCCAGCGCCCCGCGGGCGGGAGTGGCAGATGAGCAGTTCTTC
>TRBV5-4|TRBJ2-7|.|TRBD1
CASSWPGQGRTEQYF
TGTGCCAGCAGCTGGCCGGGACAGGGGCGTACGGAGCAGTACTTC
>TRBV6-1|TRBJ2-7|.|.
CATQSGSPQQYF
TGTGCCACCCAGTCGGGTTCCCCCCAGCAGTACTTC
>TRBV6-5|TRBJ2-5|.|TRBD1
CASSHRGGETQYF
TGTGCCAGCAGTCACAGGGGCGGAGAGACCCAGTACTTC
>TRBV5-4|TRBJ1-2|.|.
CASSFTVNYGYTF
TGTGCCAGCAGCTTTACGGTGAACTATGGCTACACCTTC
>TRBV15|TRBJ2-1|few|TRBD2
CATSRETSGRGDNEQFF
TGTGCCACCAGCAGAGAGACTAGCGGGAGAGGAGACAATGAGCAGTTCTTC
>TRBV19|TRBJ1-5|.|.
CASSIRYDSNQPQHF
TGTGCCAGTAGTATCAGGTATGATAGCAATCAGCCCCAGCATTTT
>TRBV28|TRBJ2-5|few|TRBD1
CASSWDRDEETQYF
TGTGCCAGCAGTTGGGACAGGGACGAAGAGACCCAGTACTTC
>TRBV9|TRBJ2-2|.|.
CASSVGGDTGELFF
TGTGCCAGCAGCGTAGGAGGCGACACCGGGGAGCTGTTTTTT
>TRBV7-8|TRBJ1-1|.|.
CASSWLLSGTEAFF
TGTGCCAGCAGCTGGCTGTTAAGCGGCACTGAAGCTTTCTTT